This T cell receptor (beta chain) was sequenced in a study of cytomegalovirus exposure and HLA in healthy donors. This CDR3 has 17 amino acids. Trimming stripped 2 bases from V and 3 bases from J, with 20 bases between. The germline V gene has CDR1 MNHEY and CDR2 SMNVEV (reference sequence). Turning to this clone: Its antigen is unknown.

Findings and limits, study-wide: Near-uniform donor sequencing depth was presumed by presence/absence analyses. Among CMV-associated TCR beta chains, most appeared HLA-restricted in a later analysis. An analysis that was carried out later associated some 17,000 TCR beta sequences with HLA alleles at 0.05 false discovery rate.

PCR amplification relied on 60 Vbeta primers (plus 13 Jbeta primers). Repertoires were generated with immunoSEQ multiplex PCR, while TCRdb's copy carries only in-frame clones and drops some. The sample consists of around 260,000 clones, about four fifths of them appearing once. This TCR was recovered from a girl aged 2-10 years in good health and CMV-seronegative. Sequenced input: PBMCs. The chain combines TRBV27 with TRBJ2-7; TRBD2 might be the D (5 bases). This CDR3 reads CASSLGGRGLPHYEQYF. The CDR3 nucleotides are TGTGCCAGCAGTTTAGGTGGACGGGGTTTGCCCCACTACGAGCAGTACTTC.